The TCR beta chain under discussion was sequenced for a study of control samples from healthy donors and cancer patients. Using immunoSEQ multiplex PCR, the repertoire was profiled, and TCRdb retains in-frame clones only, with some absent. The sample gives 75,000 to 90,000 clones, 85% to 90% of which show up once; less than 2.5% is in the top ten. This clone has only one observation. CDR3 length: 14 amino acids. Germline V gene data show CDR1 as MNHEY and CDR2 as SVGAGI. V dropped 8 bases and J dropped 2; count of bases not matched to a gene: 6. The TCR comes from a woman aged 40 to 50 in good health. The sequenced material came from blood. V usage is TRBV6-5 and J usage is TRBJ2-5, with 9 positions matching TRBD1. CDR3 bases: TGTGCCAGCCAGACAGGGGGGGGACAAGAGACCCAGTACTTC. Translated, it gives CASQTGGGQETQYF.